These 7 T cell receptor beta chains were sequenced from one sample in a study of blood T cell repertoires in COVID-19. Data came from immunoSEQ multiplex PCR; TCRdb stores just in-frame clones and leaves some out. The sample holds under 200,000 clones; approximately 85% are singletons and the top ten take around 7.7%. The sequencing sample was made of peripheral blood. The receptors here all came from a middle-aged man who had recovered from COVID-19.

The rearrangement links TRBV13 to TRBJ2-7; TRBD2 matches at 7 bases. The germline gives CDR1 PRHDT, CDR2 FYEKMQ (reference sequence). Trimming cost V 0 bases and J 3 bases; bases outside gene matches: 5. CDR3 size: 15 residues. The CDR3 DNA reads TGTGCCAGCAGCTTAGGTATGGGCGGGAGCTACGAGCAGTACTTC. It encodes CASSLGMGGSYEQYF.

This chain connects TRBV7-8 to TRBJ2-5; 7 bases match TRBD1. The V segment lost 0 bases and the J segment 5 bases; nucleotides outside the gene matches: 18. Germline-derived CDR1 and CDR2 are SGHVS and FQNEAQ. The CDR3 sequence is 19 residues long. The CDR3 here is CASSLAEPVRTGILETQYF. Here the CDR3 DNA reads TGTGCCAGCAGCTTAGCGGAACCTGTAAGGACAGGTATATTGGAGACCCAGTACTTC.

The chain combines TRBV2 with TRBJ2-5; D may be TRBD2 (5 bases). V lost 4 bases and J lost 5, with 14 bases in between. Germline V gives CDR1 SNHLY, CDR2 FYNNEI. This CDR3 has 14 amino acids. CDR3 DNA sequence: TGTGCCAGCAGTGCTAAGGGTACGGGGGAGACCCAGTACTTC. This gives the protein CASSAKGTGETQYF.

In regard to this clone: Relative to the germline gene, one junction end is altered; a read error may explain this. CDR3 region: CASSETVTVF. The CDR3 DNA follows: TGTGCCAGCTCCGAGACAGTGACCGTCTTC. The chain links TRBV18 to TRBJ1-2, with D perhaps matching TRBD1 (5 bases). The V gene's germline CDR1 is KGHSH and CDR2 LQKENI. The CDR3 sequence is 10 residues long.

The chain has TRBV7-9 and TRBJ2-3, with D possibly being TRBD2 (6 bases). CDR1 and CDR2 from the germline V gene are SEHNR and FQNEAQ (reference sequence). The V end was cut by 2 bases, the J end by 6 bases, with 12 bases between. This CDR3 region has 14 residues. The CDR3 reads CASSLRALADTQYF. The DNA for the CDR3 is TGTGCCAGCAGCTTAAGGGCTCTAGCGGATACGCAGTATTTT.

The rearrangement uses TRBV10-3 and TRBJ2-7, with TRBD1 matching 7 bases. Germline CDR1 reads ENHRY; CDR2 reads SYGVKD. The CDR3 has 13 amino acids. Germline trimming cut 6 bases from V and 0 bases from J; bases unmatched to any gene: 2. The CDR3 DNA is TGTGCCATCAGCCGGGACAGCTCCTACGAGCAGTACTTC. Protein product: CAISRDSSYEQYF.

This chain joins TRBV6-5 and TRBJ2-3; 10 bases fit TRBD2. This CDR3 is built from 15 residues. J was trimmed by 4 bases and V by 6 bases; bases with no gene match: 7. Germline V gives CDR1 MNHEY, CDR2 SVGAGI. The CDR3 region is CASRDSGRQSDTQYF. The DNA of the CDR3 is TGTGCCAGCAGGGATAGCGGGAGGCAATCAGATACGCAGTATTTT.